Following are 17 T cell receptor beta chains from one sample sequenced in a study of technical replicates of blood from several donors. TCRdb's table, derived via immunoSEQ multiplex PCR, lists solely in-frame clones and lacks some. The repertoire holds around 92,000 clones, with nearly 97% as singletons. Sample: T cells isolated from PBMCs. These receptors were taken from a human donor in good health.

The chain carries TRBV19 and TRBJ1-1, with D possibly being TRBD1 (5 bases). Germline assignment: CDR1 LNHDA and CDR2 SQIVND (reference sequence). V was cut by 3 bases and J by 4 bases, with 15 bases left in between. The CDR3 is made up of 15 amino acids. The CDR3 DNA sequence: TGTGCCAGTAGTATGCCCTTGGGGCGGCGCACTGAAGCTTTCTTT. Its translation: CASSMPLGRRTEAFF.

The rearrangement uses TRBV29-1 and TRBJ1-1, with D unclear. CDR1 is SQVTM, CDR2 ANQGSEA, per germline. The germline V and J ends were trimmed by 2 bases and 1 base, with 8 bases remaining between them. The CDR3 loop spans 13 amino acids. The CDR3 sequence is CSVERQANTEAFF. The CDR3 coding sequence is TGCAGCGTTGAACGGCAGGCGAACACTGAAGCTTTCTTT.

This clone was picked up one time. The rearrangement joins TRBV9 to TRBJ2-5; 8 positions agree with TRBD1. The germline V gene has CDR1 SGDLS and CDR2 YYNGEE. The CDR3 contains 13 residues. V lost 3 bases and J lost 3; bases outside the gene matches: 1. The CDR3 nucleotides are TGTGCCAGCAGCGAGGACAGGGAAGAGACCCAGTACTTC. It is translated as CASSEDREETQYF.

The rearrangement links TRBV5-1 to TRBJ2-1; 7 bases are a match to TRBD1. This CDR3 comprises 13 residues. Germline loops: CDR1 SGHRS, CDR2 YFSETQ. Germline trimming cut 1 base from V and 13 bases from J; bases unmatched to any gene: 8. The CDR3 DNA is TGCGCCAGCAGCTTGCAAGGGGGCGGTGAACAGTTCTTC. It yields the protein CASSLQGGGEQFF.

This rearrangement joins TRBV5-4 to TRBJ2-7; D is perhaps TRBD1 (6 bases). Germline lookup yields CDR1 SGHNT and CDR2 YYREEE (reference sequence). The V gene lost 4 bases and the J gene lost 7 bases, with 15 bases spanning the gap. The CDR3 runs to 13 residues. This CDR3 is CASSSKQGLEQYF. CDR3 bases: TGTGCCAGCAGCAGTAAACAGGGTTTGGAGCAGTACTTC.

The J gene is TRBJ1-5, the V gene TRBV29-1; 8 bases line up with TRBD1. The germline gives CDR1 SQVTM, CDR2 ANQGSEA. V gave up 6 bases and J gave up 2 bases; unmatched junction bases: 0. This CDR3 has 12 residues. CDR3 in DNA: TGCAGCGTGGGACAGGGCAATCAGCCCCAGCATTTT. It translates to CSVGQGNQPQHF.

This clone was counted once. V is TRBV4-2 and J is TRBJ2-1; D gene uncertain. This CDR3 region has 14 residues. Deletions cut 1 base from V and 5 bases from J, with 9 bases between. In germline, CDR1 is LGHNA, CDR2 YNFKEQ. In DNA form, the CDR3 reads TGTGCCAGCAGCCAAGTAACTGACAACAATGAGCAGTTCTTC. It specifies CASSQVTDNNEQFF.

This rearrangement joins TRBV4-1 to TRBJ1-3, with no clear D. V lost 4 bases and J lost 4, with 17 bases in between. In germline, CDR1 is MGHRA, CDR2 YSYEKL. The CDR3 loop spans 16 amino acids. For the CDR3, the DNA is TGCGCCAGCAGCCCACGCCCTCAGGCGTTGGGAAACACCATATATTTT. As protein: CASSPRPQALGNTIYF.

V and J are TRBV7-9 and TRBJ2-1, with D possibly TRBD2 on 5 matching bases. This CDR3 is built from 13 residues. The V and J ends lost 7 bases and 7 bases respectively, with 14 bases between them. Germline V gene sequence: CDR1 SEHNR, CDR2 FQNEAQ (reference sequence). The CDR3 sequence: CASIEGRRNEQFF. CDR3 coding DNA: TGTGCCAGCATAGAGGGCCGGAGAAATGAGCAGTTCTTC.

This chain uses TRBV7-2 with TRBJ2-7, with TRBD1 matching over 7 bases. The CDR3 sequence is 13 residues long. Germline assignment: CDR1 SGHTA and CDR2 FQGNSA. V lost 5 bases to trimming and J lost 4 bases; unmatched junction nucleotides: 5. CDR3 bases: TGTGCCAGCAGCCCGGGACAGACATACGAGCAGTACTTC. It yields the protein CASSPGQTYEQYF.

V usage is TRBV7-3 and J usage is TRBJ2-2; 8 bases align to TRBD2. With 0 bases clipped from V and 8 bases from J, the junction kept 8 bases outside the gene matches. Per the germline V gene, CDR1 is SGHTA and CDR2 is FQGTGA. The CDR3 spans 16 residues. The CDR3 DNA sequence: TGTGCCAGCAGCTTAACTAGCGGGACCCCCGGGGGGGAGCTGTTTTTT. This gives the protein CASSLTSGTPGGELFF. Based on the CDR3 plus reference TRBV7-3 and TRBJ2-2, the full variable domain is GAGVSQTPSNKVTEKGKYVELRCDPISGHTALYWYRQSLGQGPEFLIYFQGTGAADDSGLPNDRFFAVRPEGSVSTLKIQRTERGDSAVYLCASSLTSGTPGGELFFGEGSRLTVL.

The rearrangement links TRBV4-1 to TRBJ1-1, with 8 nucleotides matching TRBD1. The CDR3 length is 13 residues. J was trimmed by 10 bases and V by 4 bases; bases with no gene match: 8. CDR1 MGHRA and CDR2 YSYEKL come from the germline V gene. CDR3: CASSRQTGAPAFF. CDR3 in DNA: TGCGCCAGCAGCCGGCAGACAGGGGCCCCAGCTTTCTTT.

This clone was picked up a small number of times. The chain employs TRBV11-3 and TRBJ1-5; no firm D call. The germline CDR1 and CDR2 sequences are SGHNT and YENEEA. The CDR3 spans 13 residues. V lost 4 bases to trimming and J lost 6 bases, with 10 bases between them. The chain's CDR3 is CASSSRTGQPQHF. As DNA, the CDR3 is TGTGCCAGCAGCTCCCGAACTGGTCAGCCCCAGCATTTT.

The gene calls are TRBV19 and TRBJ2-1, with 7 bases that match TRBD2. There are 16 residues in the CDR3. In germline, CDR1 is LNHDA, CDR2 SQIVND (reference sequence). V shed 6 bases and J 8 bases; nucleotides not matched to a gene: 16. The CDR3 loop is CASSHQSRDYFYEQFF. CDR3 coding DNA: TGTGCCAGTAGCCACCAGTCCCGGGACTATTTCTATGAGCAGTTCTTC.

The chain carries TRBV5-8 and TRBJ2-5; D is perhaps TRBD1 (6 bases). From germline, CDR1 is SGHTS and CDR2 YDEGEE. This CDR3 is built from 15 residues. V gave up 4 bases and J gave up 2 bases, with 15 bases separating them. In nucleotides, the CDR3 is TGTGCCAGCAGCGGTACAGGGATCGGTCAAGAGACCCAGTACTTC. This sequence encodes CASSGTGIGQETQYF.

This chain connects TRBV25-1 to TRBJ2-5; TRBD1 matches 9 bases. CDR1 and CDR2 (germline): MGHDK, SYGVNS. V shed 5 bases, J shed 5 bases, and the junction held 6 bases outside the gene matches. The CDR3 totals 14 residues. In DNA, the CDR3 is TGTGCCAGCAGTCCGGGACAGGGCGGGGAGACCCAGTACTTC. As protein: CASSPGQGGETQYF.

The chain uses TRBV4-1 and TRBJ2-1, with a possible D match to TRBD1 (6 bases). CDR3 size: 16 residues. The V gene's germline CDR1 is MGHRA and CDR2 YSYEKL. Trimming cost V 5 bases and J 0 bases, with 14 bases left between them. Here the CDR3 reads CASSSFQGSSYNEQFF. The CDR3 bases are TGCGCCAGCAGCTCTTTTCAGGGGAGCTCCTACAATGAGCAGTTCTTC.